Listed below are T cell receptor beta chains from one sample, sequenced in a study of blood T cell repertoires in COVID-19. Sequencing was performed with immunoSEQ multiplex PCR; in TCRdb, only in-frame clones are kept and a portion is missing. The sample contains 210,000 or so clones, 70% to 90% of which appear only once. Source material: peripheral blood. The source of these receptors is a woman aged 18 to 35 who had recovered from COVID-19. CDR3s include the opening cysteine and the closing phenylalanine or tryptophan. The D gene is left open where the match is weak. The size entry is marked missing in some rows and otherwise reads once, few, many or a size class.

D gene: TRBD1
J gene: TRBJ2-7
V gene: TRBV7-6
clone size: NA
CDR3 protein: CASSLSRDSIYEQYF
CDR3 DNA: TGTGCCAGCAGCTTATCTCGGGACAGCATCTACGAGCAGTACTTC

D gene: NA
J gene: TRBJ1-2
V gene: TRBV19
clone size: NA
CDR3 protein: CASSIDTGFGGYTF
CDR3 DNA: TGTGCCAGTAGTATAGATACAGGGTTTGGTGGCTACACCTTC

D gene: TRBD1
J gene: TRBJ2-2
V gene: TRBV4-3
clone size: once
CDR3 protein: CASSQDPMDRGKTGELFF
CDR3 DNA: TGCGCCAGCAGCCAAGACCCCATGGACAGGGGAAAAACCGGGGAGCTGTTTTTT

D gene: TRBD1
J gene: TRBJ2-7
V gene: TRBV5-1
clone size: NA
CDR3 protein: CASRDRAKYEQYF
CDR3 DNA: TGCGCCAGCAGAGACAGGGCGAAATACGAGCAGTACTTC

D gene: NA
J gene: TRBJ1-2
V gene: TRBV30
clone size: NA
CDR3 protein: CAWKSGRGVRDGYTF
CDR3 DNA: TGTGCCTGGAAATCGGGACGGGGGGTACGTGATGGCTACACCTTC

D gene: NA
J gene: TRBJ2-3
V gene: TRBV11-1
clone size: NA
CDR3 protein: CASSLARGSRSTDTQYF
CDR3 DNA: TGTGCCAGCAGCTTAGCGCGCGGCAGCCGGAGCACAGATACGCAGTATTTT

D gene: NA
J gene: TRBJ1-1
V gene: TRBV2
clone size: NA
CDR3 protein: CASRIDGSNTEAFF
CDR3 DNA: TGTGCCAGCAGGATCGACGGGTCGAACACTGAAGCTTTCTTT

D gene: NA
J gene: TRBJ2-3
V gene: TRBV7-3
clone size: NA
CDR3 protein: CASSLILPTDTQYF
CDR3 DNA: TGTGCCAGCAGCTTAATTCTCCCCACAGATACGCAGTATTTT

D gene: TRBD2
J gene: TRBJ2-1
V gene: TRBV25-1
clone size: NA
CDR3 protein: CASSELGLAESSYNEQFF
CDR3 DNA: TGTGCCAGCAGTGAATTGGGCCTAGCGGAGAGCTCCTACAATGAGCAGTTCTTC

D gene: TRBD1
J gene: TRBJ2-1
V gene: TRBV7-2
clone size: NA
CDR3 protein: CASSYWGQGTYSSYNEQFF
CDR3 DNA: TGTGCCAGCAGCTATTGGGGACAGGGTACTTATAGCTCCTACAATGAGCAGTTCTTC

D gene: TRBD2
J gene: TRBJ2-7
V gene: TRBV9
clone size: NA
CDR3 protein: CASSHGAGGRVYEQYF
CDR3 DNA: TGTGCCAGCAGCCATGGAGCGGGAGGTAGGGTCTACGAGCAGTACTTC

D gene: TRBD2
J gene: TRBJ2-7
V gene: TRBV2
clone size: NA
CDR3 protein: CASKESSGTFGEQYF
CDR3 DNA: TGTGCCAGCAAAGAGAGTAGCGGGACCTTTGGAGAGCAGTACTTC

D gene: NA
J gene: TRBJ1-1
V gene: TRBV19
clone size: NA
CDR3 protein: CASSMSGFDTEAFF
CDR3 DNA: TGTGCCAGTAGTATGTCAGGGTTCGACACTGAAGCTTTCTTT

D gene: NA
J gene: TRBJ1-2
V gene: TRBV5-1
clone size: NA
CDR3 protein: CASSLMTRRDNNYGYTF
CDR3 DNA: TGCGCCAGCAGCTTGATGACGAGGCGTGATAATAACTATGGCTACACCTTC

D gene: NA
J gene: TRBJ2-3
V gene: TRBV6-1
clone size: once
CDR3 protein: CASSEAGGTDTQYF
CDR3 DNA: TGTGCCAGCAGTGAAGCAGGGGGCACAGATACGCAGTATTTT

D gene: NA
J gene: TRBJ2-4
V gene: TRBV20-1
clone size: NA
CDR3 protein: CSVDLDIQYF
CDR3 DNA: TGCAGTGTAGACTTGGACATTCAGTACTTC

D gene: NA
J gene: TRBJ1-4
V gene: TRBV27
clone size: NA
CDR3 protein: CASSHGPGVGEKLFF
CDR3 DNA: TGTGCCAGCAGTCATGGTCCAGGGGTGGGAGAAAAACTGTTTTTT

D gene: NA
J gene: TRBJ2-2
V gene: TRBV7-2
clone size: NA
CDR3 protein: CASSPSWELFF
CDR3 DNA: TGTGCCAGCAGCCCGAGCTGGGAGCTGTTTTTT

D gene: TRBD1
J gene: TRBJ1-3
V gene: TRBV4-2
clone size: NA
CDR3 protein: CASSQQLGETGVPRTGGNTIYF
CDR3 DNA: TGTGCCAGCAGCCAACAACTAGGGGAAACAGGGGTCCCCCGGACCGGGGGAAACACCATATATTTT

D gene: NA
J gene: TRBJ2-3
V gene: TRBV14
clone size: NA
CDR3 protein: CASSQNFPDTQYF
CDR3 DNA: TGTGCCAGCAGCCAAAACTTTCCAGATACGCAGTATTTT

D gene: NA
J gene: TRBJ1-3
V gene: TRBV11-2
clone size: NA
CDR3 protein: CASSLGGDTIYF
CDR3 DNA: TGTGCCAGCAGCTTAGGCGGAGACACCATATATTTT

D gene: NA
J gene: TRBJ1-1
V gene: TRBV6-4
clone size: NA
CDR3 protein: CASTLEPGDTEAFF
CDR3 DNA: TGTGCCAGCACGTTAGAGCCGGGAGACACTGAAGCTTTCTTT

D gene: NA
J gene: TRBJ1-2
V gene: TRBV11-2
clone size: NA
CDR3 protein: CASSFETGSYGYTF
CDR3 DNA: TGTGCCAGCAGCTTTGAGACAGGAAGCTATGGCTACACCTTC

D gene: NA
J gene: TRBJ2-1
V gene: TRBV7-2
clone size: NA
CDR3 protein: CASSLGSGNEQFF
CDR3 DNA: TGTGCCAGCAGCTTAGGGAGCGGTAATGAGCAGTTCTTC

D gene: NA
J gene: TRBJ1-2
V gene: TRBV7-2
clone size: once
CDR3 protein: CASSMGHGYGYTF
CDR3 DNA: TGTGCCAGCAGCATGGGACACGGCTATGGCTACACCTTC

D gene: NA
J gene: TRBJ1-5
V gene: TRBV7-6
clone size: NA
CDR3 protein: CASSLSQGRNQPQHF
CDR3 DNA: TGTGCCAGCAGCTTAAGCCAGGGGCGGAATCAGCCCCAGCATTTT

D gene: NA
J gene: TRBJ2-2
V gene: TRBV6-5
clone size: NA
CDR3 protein: CVSSYSSSVTGELFF
CDR3 DNA: TGTGTCAGCAGTTACTCTAGCAGCGTAACCGGGGAGCTGTTTTTT

D gene: NA
J gene: TRBJ1-1
V gene: TRBV18
clone size: once
CDR3 protein: CASSLQGGNTEAFF
CDR3 DNA: TGTGCCAGCTCACTACAGGGTGGTAACACTGAAGCTTTCTTT

D gene: TRBD1
J gene: TRBJ1-5
V gene: TRBV6-2/TRBV6-3
clone size: NA
CDR3 protein: CASSDTGGNQPQHF
CDR3 DNA: TGTGCCAGCAGTGATACAGGGGGAAATCAGCCCCAGCATTTT

D gene: NA
J gene: TRBJ1-4
V gene: TRBV4-3
clone size: once
CDR3 protein: CASSQEAVAGPNEKLFF
CDR3 DNA: TGCGCCAGCAGCCAAGAGGCGGTCGCGGGGCCGAATGAAAAACTGTTTTTT

D gene: NA
J gene: TRBJ2-7
V gene: TRBV25-1
clone size: NA
CDR3 protein: CASSDAAATYEQYF
CDR3 DNA: TGTGCCAGCAGTGATGCAGCGGCAACCTACGAGCAGTACTTC

D gene: TRBD2
J gene: TRBJ2-7
V gene: TRBV5-4
clone size: once
CDR3 protein: CASSLGQRDYEQYF
CDR3 DNA: TGTGCCAGCAGCTTAGGCCAGCGGGACTACGAGCAGTACTTC

D gene: TRBD2
J gene: TRBJ2-5
V gene: TRBV3-1/TRBV3-2
clone size: NA
CDR3 protein: CASSWGLAGETQYF
CDR3 DNA: TGTGCCAGCAGTTGGGGACTAGCGGGAGAGACCCAGTACTTC

D gene: NA
J gene: TRBJ1-2
V gene: TRBV25-1
clone size: NA
CDR3 protein: CASSDLRNYGYTF
CDR3 DNA: TGTGCCAGCAGTGACCTCAGGAACTATGGCTACACCTTC

D gene: NA
J gene: TRBJ2-3
V gene: TRBV11-2
clone size: once
CDR3 protein: CASSFVASTDTQYF
CDR3 DNA: TGTGCCAGCAGCTTTGTAGCTAGCACAGATACGCAGTATTTT

D gene: NA
J gene: TRBJ2-2
V gene: TRBV4-1
clone size: NA
CDR3 protein: CASSLETVYTGELFF
CDR3 DNA: TGCGCCAGCAGTCTGGAGACGGTATACACCGGGGAGCTGTTTTTT